A single sample is the source of the 18 T cell receptor beta chains below, sequenced in a study of a mutant IDH1 vaccine in newly diagnosed glioma. This table comes from immunoSEQ multiplex PCR, and its TCRdb copy is limited to in-frame clones, with some not included. The repertoire holds about 50,000 clones, with 84% as singletons. Indicated time point: week 35, safety follow-up. Every vaccine dose comprised 300 ug of mutant IDH1 20-mer peptide plus topical imiquimod. Their antigen targets remain unknown. The material was PBMCs, obtained from a glioma patient whose treatment included an IDH1 peptide vaccine. Source of these receptors: a young woman with glioma.

The chain has TRBV7-2 and TRBJ2-5, with 10 positions matching TRBD2. The CDR3 sequence is 15 residues long. The germline gives CDR1 SGHTA, CDR2 FQGNSA. The V and J ends lost 1 base and 4 bases, in that order; junction bases with no gene match: 3. CDR3 residues: CASSLGRTSGETQYF. The CDR3 nucleotides are TGTGCCAGCAGCTTAGGGCGGACTAGCGGAGAGACCCAGTACTTC.

This sequence joins TRBV7-8 and TRBJ2-7; 8 bases map to TRBD2. Germline CDR1 and CDR2: SGHVS and FQNEAQ. This CDR3 region has 16 residues. J lost 0 bases, V lost 6 bases, and 10 bases had no gene match. The chain's CDR3 is CASSPPGGGSSYEQYF. The CDR3 region has the DNA TGTGCCAGCAGTCCCCCTGGCGGGGGGAGCTCCTACGAGCAGTACTTC.

This clone was seen only once. The rearrangement uses TRBV7-2 and TRBJ1-6; TRBD1 is a possible D gene (6 bases). This CDR3 is built from 13 residues. V dropped 8 bases and J dropped 7 bases, with 12 bases sitting between them. CDR1 SGHTA and CDR2 FQGNSA come from the germline V gene. DNA of the CDR3: TGTGCCAGCGGGGGCAGAGTAAATTCACCCCTCCACTTT. Its translation: CASGGRVNSPLHF.

The chain links TRBV6-1 to TRBJ1-3; D is ambiguous. V gave up 2 bases and J gave up 6 bases, with 2 bases separating them. Germline CDR1 is MNHNS and CDR2 is SASEGT. CDR3 length: 11 amino acids. The CDR3 protein is CASSETNTIYF. For the CDR3, the DNA is TGTGCCAGCAGTGAAACAAACACCATATATTTT.

This chain links TRBV6-6 with TRBJ2-7; a possible D gene is TRBD1 (5 bases). V was trimmed by 0 bases and J by 6 bases, leaving 12 bases between them. The germline gives CDR1 MNHNY, CDR2 SVGAGI (reference sequence). The CDR3 contains 14 residues. The CDR3 loop is CASSYSTPRGEQYF. CDR3 bases: TGTGCCAGCAGTTACTCGACCCCTAGGGGCGAGCAGTACTTC.

The CDR3, as DNA: TGCGCCAGCAGGAGGGGAACTGAAGCTTTCTTT. The encoded protein is CASRRGTEAFF. The chain recombines TRBV5-1 with TRBJ1-1; perhaps TRBD1 as D (5 bases). Germline V lookup: CDR1 SGHRS, CDR2 YFSETQ. V lost 5 bases and J lost 5, with 7 bases in between. The CDR3 length is 11 residues.

The chain combines TRBV27 with TRBJ2-7; D is perhaps TRBD1 (8 bases). This CDR3 spans 15 amino acids. Germline V gives CDR1 MNHEY, CDR2 SMNVEV (reference sequence). V lost 3 bases and J 0 bases, leaving 12 bases between the germline ends. The chain's CDR3 is CASSFNRGGSYEQYF. The CDR3 DNA reads as TGTGCCAGCAGTTTTAACAGGGGGGGCTCCTACGAGCAGTACTTC.

This chain links TRBV30 with TRBJ1-2; D might be TRBD1 (5 bases). Trimming shortened V by 2 bases and J by 8 bases, and 21 bases separated the two germline ends. This CDR3 is 15 amino acids long. Germline values: CDR1 GTSNPN, CDR2 SVGIG (reference sequence). The CDR3 DNA sequence: TGTGCCTGGAGTCCCCCGGGACTTAATACCTGGGGCTACACCTTC. This translates into CAWSPPGLNTWGYTF.

This chain joins TRBV5-1 and TRBJ2-3; 9 nucleotides align to TRBD2. The CDR3 length is 15 residues. CDR1 is SGHRS, CDR2 YFSETQ, per germline. The J segment lost 5 bases and the V segment lost 8 bases, leaving 12 bases of the junction unmatched. As DNA, the CDR3 is TGCGCCAGTTCCATGCGGGAGGGCCGCGGAGATACGCAGTATTTT. This gives the protein CASSMREGRGDTQYF.

The V and J genes are TRBV11-2 and TRBJ2-2; D is perhaps TRBD1 (6 bases). The germline V and J ends were trimmed by 4 bases and 1 base, with 10 bases remaining between them. The CDR3 runs to 15 residues. Germline V gives CDR1 SGHAT, CDR2 FQNNGV. In nucleotides, the CDR3 is TGTGCCAGCAGCTCACCCAGGGGGAACACCGGGGAGCTGTTTTTT. This encodes CASSSPRGNTGELFF.

This clone showed up just once. The chain has TRBV5-1 and TRBJ1-1; 8 bases map to TRBD1. In germline, CDR1 is SGHRS, CDR2 YFSETQ. The V segment lost 4 bases and the J segment 7 bases; nucleotides outside the gene matches: 15. The CDR3 has 16 amino acids. The CDR3 protein is CASSPTGTGLPYEAFF. The DNA of the CDR3 is TGCGCCAGCAGCCCGACCGGGACAGGTCTCCCCTATGAAGCTTTCTTT.

The CDR3 coding sequence is TGTGCCAGCAGCTCAAATTATGGCTACACCTTC. It codes for CASSSNYGYTF. This chain connects TRBV28 to TRBJ1-2; D not certain. Trimming cost V 6 bases and J 5 bases, with 7 bases left between them. Germline CDR1 is MDHEN and CDR2 is SYDVKM. This CDR3 comprises 11 residues.

This clone has just one count. The chain employs TRBV9 and TRBJ2-7; D perhaps matches TRBD2 (6 bases). Germline lookup yields CDR1 SGDLS and CDR2 YYNGEE. Trimming pared 0 bases from V and 5 bases from J, leaving 21 bases between. The CDR3 covers 17 residues. The CDR3 spells CASSVALGGALYHEQYF. CDR3 nucleotide sequence: TGTGCCAGCAGCGTAGCGCTTGGCGGGGCCCTCTACCACGAGCAGTACTTC.

The rearrangement joins TRBV27 to TRBJ2-3; no clear D. The germline CDR1 and CDR2 sequences are MNHEY and SMNVEV (reference sequence). V lost 0 bases to trimming and J lost 0 bases, with 13 bases between them. The length of the CDR3 is 17 residues. CDR3 sequence (DNA): TGTGCCAGCAGTTTATCGATCGTAACACCTAGCACAGATACGCAGTATTTT. Protein: CASSLSIVTPSTDTQYF.

The rearrangement uses TRBV25-1 and TRBJ2-7; the match to TRBD2 covers 11 bases. Germline CDR1 is MGHDK and CDR2 is SYGVNS. CDR3 length: 17 residues. The V gene end was trimmed by 5 bases and the J gene end by 3 bases; junction bases not matched to a gene: 12. The CDR3 loop reads CASSRSRGTSGSYEQYF. In DNA, the CDR3 is TGTGCCAGCAGTAGGAGCCGCGGGACTAGCGGAAGCTACGAGCAGTACTTC.

This clone was counted once. This rearrangement joins TRBV30 to TRBJ2-7; no definite D call. V lost 3 bases and J 4 bases, leaving 10 bases between the germline ends. Germline CDR1 is GTSNPN and CDR2 is SVGIG (reference sequence). The CDR3 extends over 12 amino acids. The CDR3 protein is CAWRGNLYEQYF. The CDR3 region has the DNA TGTGCCTGGAGAGGGAATCTGTACGAGCAGTACTTC.

The CDR3 coding sequence is TGTGCCAGCAGCTTAGTTGGGCTAGCGGGAGCCGTCGAGCAGTACTTC. As protein: CASSLVGLAGAVEQYF. The chain links TRBV7-9 to TRBJ2-7; 10 bases agree with TRBD2. V lost 1 base and J lost 6; bases outside the gene matches: 9. The CDR3 consists of 16 residues. CDR1 SEHNR and CDR2 FQNEAQ come from the germline V gene (reference sequence).

The V gene is TRBV5-1, the J gene TRBJ2-7; the D is unclear. V lost 5 bases to trimming and J lost 3 bases, with 12 bases between them. This CDR3 is built from 13 residues. CDR1 is SGHRS, CDR2 YFSETQ, per germline. This CDR3 reads CASRSPHLYEQYF. CDR3 coding DNA: TGCGCCAGCAGATCTCCTCACCTCTACGAGCAGTACTTC.